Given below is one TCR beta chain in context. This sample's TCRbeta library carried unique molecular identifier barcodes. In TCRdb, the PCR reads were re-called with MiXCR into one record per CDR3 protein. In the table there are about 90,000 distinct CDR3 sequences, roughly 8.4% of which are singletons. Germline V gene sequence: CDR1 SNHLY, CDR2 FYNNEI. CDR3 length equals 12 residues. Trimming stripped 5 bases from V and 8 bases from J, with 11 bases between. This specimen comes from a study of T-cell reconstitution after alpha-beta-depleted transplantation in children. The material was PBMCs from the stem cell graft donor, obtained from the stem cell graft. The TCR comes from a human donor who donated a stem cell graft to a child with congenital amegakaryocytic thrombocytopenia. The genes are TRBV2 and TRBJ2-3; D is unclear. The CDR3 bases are TGTGCCAGCAGTTCTAGTGCCGGTACGCAGTATTTT. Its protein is CASSSSAGTQYF. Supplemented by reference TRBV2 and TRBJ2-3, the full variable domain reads EPEVTQTPSHQVTQMGQEVILRCVPISNHLYFYWYRQILGQKVEFLVSFYNNEISEKSEIFDDQFSVERPDGSNFTLKIRSTKLEDSAMYFCASSSSAGTQYFGPGTRLTVL.